A selection of T cell receptor beta chains follows, all from one sample in a study of T cell responses to AZD1222 COVID-19 vaccine. The repertoire was sequenced with immunoSEQ multiplex PCR; TCRdb's copy has only in-frame clones and lacks some. The repertoire holds 88,000 or so clones, with around 90% as singletons. Sequenced material: peripheral blood, taken on day 0 of AZD1222 vaccination. These receptors were collected from an adult in good health. Both conserved end residues are trimmed from each CDR3. Clone size is shown for a subset of rows, as once, few, many or a class of expanded clone.

V gene,clone size,J gene,CDR3 protein
TRBV5-6,few,TRBJ1-6,ASSGSGSPYSPLH
TRBV6-5,.,TRBJ2-7,ASSYSTGVTYEQY
TRBV5-4,.,TRBJ1-1,ASFRKQVLNTEAF
TRBV11-3,.,TRBJ2-5,ASSLDWASGRIH
TRBV7-2,once,TRBJ2-1,ASSLSGGPYNEQF
TRBV7-9,.,TRBJ1-6,ASSGQGNSPLH
TRBV7-2,.,TRBJ1-2,ASSLLGGSKERS
TRBV18,.,TRBJ2-3,ASSPPVFTDTQY
TRBV19,.,TRBJ1-1,ASSLGNMNTEAF
TRBV7-2,.,TRBJ1-6,ASSLVQGSSPLH
TRBV12-5,few,TRBJ1-1,ASGLNTGGVTEAF
TRBV29-1,.,TRBJ1-1,SGRRADTEAF
TRBV7-7,.,TRBJ1-1,ASQPPIGGLTF
TRBV19,.,TRBJ2-5,ASKTSGGRETQY
TRBV11-3,many,TRBJ1-1,ASSPGTGTYRGPMNTEAF
TRBV12-3/TRBV12-4,.,TRBJ2-5,ASSLGETQY
TRBV6-1,.,TRBJ2-7,ASSEFGAGRAYEQY
TRBV23-1,.,TRBJ1-1,ASSPPPGRGQTEAF
TRBV4-3,many,TRBJ2-6,ASSQDQGSGANVLT
TRBV30,.,TRBJ1-2,AWSVIRGHPYGYT
TRBV6-5,.,TRBJ1-5,ASSRRAQPQH
TRBV9,.,TRBJ2-6,ASSVRSSGANVLT
TRBV5-5,.,TRBJ2-7,ASSFDEAGGEPYEQY
TRBV6-2/TRBV6-3,.,TRBJ2-3,ASSYSEGTSGDLTDTQY
TRBV11-2,.,TRBJ2-1,ASSLDRRRILAGYNEQF
TRBV5-1,.,TRBJ1-1,ASSLQGGTEAF
TRBV6-6,.,TRBJ1-6,ASSTQTGGGNSPLH
TRBV7-2,.,TRBJ2-5,ASSLIAGRGETQY
TRBV4-2,.,TRBJ2-7,ASSQELAGGSSYEQY
TRBV3-1/TRBV3-2,.,TRBJ1-1,ASSQGGVTLREAF
TRBV4-2,.,TRBJ1-2,ASSQDQAPNYGYT
TRBV6-5,.,TRBJ2-1,ASSQGYRYNEQF
TRBV5-5,.,TRBJ1-1,ASSLEAF
TRBV6-5,.,TRBJ2-7,ASSYGTVPYEQY
TRBV4-3,.,TRBJ1-4,ASSLTGEVEKLF
TRBV4-3,once,TRBJ2-3,ASSQETSGGARDTQY
TRBV29-1,.,TRBJ2-1,SVEDRRTGGNEQF
TRBV9,.,TRBJ2-1,ASSEGGGLANEQF
TRBV3-1/TRBV3-2,.,TRBJ1-6,ASSQGAPGQNSPLH
TRBV5-4,.,TRBJ2-1,ASSDAGGADNEQF
TRBV5-1,.,TRBJ2-1,ASSPAGTSGLNEQF
TRBV29-1,.,TRBJ2-7,SVEYFGKPYEQY
TRBV2,.,TRBJ2-1,ASKGAEGYNEQF
TRBV12-3/TRBV12-4,once,TRBJ1-1,ASSLSGEAF
TRBV15,.,TRBJ2-5,ATSGLGTQY
TRBV7-2,.,TRBJ2-2,ASRAGLAYTGELF